This TCR beta chain was observed in a study of blood T cell repertoires in COVID-19 (dated by TCRdb to about 2020). Background on the whole study: Samples covering the acute and convalescent phases of COVID-19 were provided by collaborators in the United States, Italy and Spain. Nearly every sample came with metadata listing a de-identified subject ID, COVID-19 status, age in years and sex. Subjects who had been exposed to COVID-19, were actively infected with it, or had recovered from it provided the deeply sampled blood TCRbeta repertoires that made up the dataset. Where available, HLA class I and class II types were taken from metadata supplied by the sample provider and were not determined by assay-based typing. The samples were drawn from the first 160 participants of the ongoing ImmuneRACE study and from 950 to 1,500 subjects provided by 6 global collaborators. The prospective study material was composed of cDNA or gDNA derived from T cells, B-cell-depleted T cells, or PBMCs. The repertoires were made available in a free public database intended to serve as a resource for research on the immune response to SARS-CoV-2. What the work shows at the level of the full study, not this receptor alone: The quantity of clinical and demographic metadata differed by source and by participant and was supplied without curation.

Notes on this clone: This clone's antigen is unknown. The record has no base qualities; no much larger clone is one base away.

The immunoSEQ Assay, a bias-controlled multiplex PCR, was used to amplify TCRbeta CDR3 regions from genomic DNA. Per the authors' processing: Nucleated cell counts per sample were estimated from amplification of reference gene primers within the assay. Sequence reads were collapsed and filtered to measure the absolute abundance of every unique TCRbeta CDR3 rearrangement. For each sample, productive Simpson clonality was calculated as the square root of Simpson's diversity index over productive rearrangements. TCRdb re-hosts the immuneACCESS table, in-frame sequences only. Its copies lack some clones; in the studies checked, an unresolved V gene accounts for under half of them, and the cause for the rest is not known. Clone size and V and J calls were adopted from that table, with D and trimming inferred from the DNA. This sample lists around 56,000 clones; 91% were detected once. Together, the top ten hold under 7.5% of the sample.

Trimming removed 6 bases from V and 0 bases from J, leaving 9 bases between the germline ends. The CDR3, cysteine through phenylalanine, is 14 amino acids long. This entry keeps only the CDR3 DNA: 42 bases, framed from base 1. CDR1 and CDR2, per the germline V gene, are MDHEN and SYDVKM. The collaborating institutions used their own protocols to collect whole blood in K2EDTA tubes. For TCRbeta analysis, collaborators shipped samples as frozen whole blood, isolated PBMCs, or DNA extracted from either of those sample types. The sequence is built from TRBV28 and TRBJ1-3, with no reliable assignment of the D segment. Sample: peripheral blood. This receptor was identified in a woman aged 60-75 years with active or convalescent COVID-19. In nucleotide form, the sequence is TGTGCCAGCAGAGCCCGCTCCTCTGGAAACACCATATATTTT. The resulting protein is CASRARSSGNTIYF.